The source of this T cell receptor (beta chain) is a study of blood T cell repertoires in COVID-19. Study summary: Both acute and convalescent COVID-19 samples were obtained from the United States, Italy and Spain.

The CDR3 contains 13 residues. V lost 6 bases, J lost 5 bases, and 9 bases stayed unmatched. The germline V gene encodes CDR1 SQVTM and CDR2 ANQGSEA. The data were produced by immunoSEQ multiplex PCR, yet TCRdb's version contains in-frame clones alone and is incomplete. The data hold approximately 100,000 clones, with 80% to 90% observed a single time. The V call is TRBV29-1, the J call TRBJ2-5, with 7 bases aligning to TRBD1. The sequencing sample was made of peripheral blood. The sequence derives from a woman in her 30s with acute or convalescent COVID-19. CDR3: CSVQDRASETQYF. The DNA for the CDR3 is TGCAGCGTCCAAGACAGGGCTAGTGAGACCCAGTACTTC.